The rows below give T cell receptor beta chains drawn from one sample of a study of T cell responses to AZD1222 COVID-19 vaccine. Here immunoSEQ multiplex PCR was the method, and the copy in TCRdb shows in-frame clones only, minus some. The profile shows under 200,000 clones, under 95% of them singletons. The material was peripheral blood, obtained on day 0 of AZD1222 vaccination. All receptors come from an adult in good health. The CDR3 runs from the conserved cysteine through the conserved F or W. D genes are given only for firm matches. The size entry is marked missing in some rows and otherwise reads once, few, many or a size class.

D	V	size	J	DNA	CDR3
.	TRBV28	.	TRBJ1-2	TGTGCCAGCAGTTCCCAGTGGCGTGGCTACACCTTC	CASSSQWRGYTF
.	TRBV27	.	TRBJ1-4	TGTGCCAGCAGTTCTCGACAGGATTTGGGGGAAAAACTGTTTTTT	CASSSRQDLGEKLFF
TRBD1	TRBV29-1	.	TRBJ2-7	TGCAGCGTTGAGCGGGACAGGGGGTACGAGCAGTACTTC	CSVERDRGYEQYF
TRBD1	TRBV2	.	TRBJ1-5	TGTGCCAGCACCTCGGACAGGGCTGGGAATCAGCCCCAGCATTTT	CASTSDRAGNQPQHF
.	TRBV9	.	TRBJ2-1	TGTGCCAGCAGCGTAGCTCCTAGCAGTGAGCAGTTCTTC	CASSVAPSSEQFF
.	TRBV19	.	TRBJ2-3	TGTGCCAGTAGTAGGGACAGCGGGGATACGCAGTATTTT	CASSRDSGDTQYF
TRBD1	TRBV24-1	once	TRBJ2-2	TGTGCCTTGGGAGGACAGGGGGTCCCCGGGGAGCTGTTTTTT	CALGGQGVPGELFF
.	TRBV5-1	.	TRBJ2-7	TGCGCCAGCTTTGGGGGGTACGAGCAGTACTTC	CASFGGYEQYF
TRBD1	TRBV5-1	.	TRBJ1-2	TGCGCCAGCAGCTCCCTGACAGGGGTAGGGGGCTACACCTTC	CASSSLTGVGGYTF
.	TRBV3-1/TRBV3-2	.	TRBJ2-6	TGTGCCAGCAGCCAAGAAATGGGACCTAGCTCTGGGGCCAACGTCCTGACTTTC	CASSQEMGPSSGANVLTF
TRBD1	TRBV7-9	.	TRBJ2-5	TGTGCCAGCAGTCAGGACAGGACCGGGACCCAGTACTTC	CASSQDRTGTQYF
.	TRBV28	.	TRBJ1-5	TGTGCCAGCAGTATGGCATTTCAGCCCCAGCATTTT	CASSMAFQPQHF
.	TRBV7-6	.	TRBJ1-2	TGTGCCAGCAGCCCGTCGGGGGCGGCTGGCTATGGCTACACCTTC	CASSPSGAAGYGYTF
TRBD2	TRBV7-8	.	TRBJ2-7	TGTGCCAGCAGCCATGGACTAGTTGTATACGAGCAGTACTTC	CASSHGLVVYEQYF
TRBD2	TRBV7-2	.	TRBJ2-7	TGTGCCAGCAGCTCCCCCTCCGGCGGGAGCTTCAGCGAGCAGTACTTC	CASSSPSGGSFSEQYF